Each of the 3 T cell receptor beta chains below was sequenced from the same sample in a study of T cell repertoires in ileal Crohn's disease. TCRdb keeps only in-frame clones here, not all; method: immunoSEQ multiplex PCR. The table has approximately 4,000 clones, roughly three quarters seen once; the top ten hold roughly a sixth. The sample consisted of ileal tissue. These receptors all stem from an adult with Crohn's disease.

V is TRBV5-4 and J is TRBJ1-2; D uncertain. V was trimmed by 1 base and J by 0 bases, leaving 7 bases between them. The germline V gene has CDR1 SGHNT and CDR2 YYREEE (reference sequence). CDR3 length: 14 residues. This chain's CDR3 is CASSLPIANYGYTF. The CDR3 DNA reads TGTGCCAGCAGCTTGCCAATTGCTAACTATGGCTACACCTTC.

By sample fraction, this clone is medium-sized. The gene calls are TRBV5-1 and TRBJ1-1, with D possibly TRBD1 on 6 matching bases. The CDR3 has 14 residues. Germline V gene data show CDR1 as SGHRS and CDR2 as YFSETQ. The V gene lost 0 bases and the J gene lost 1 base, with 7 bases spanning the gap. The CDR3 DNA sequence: TGCGCCAGCAGCTTGGGAGGGGGGAACACTGAAGCTTTCTTT. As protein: CASSLGGGNTEAFF.

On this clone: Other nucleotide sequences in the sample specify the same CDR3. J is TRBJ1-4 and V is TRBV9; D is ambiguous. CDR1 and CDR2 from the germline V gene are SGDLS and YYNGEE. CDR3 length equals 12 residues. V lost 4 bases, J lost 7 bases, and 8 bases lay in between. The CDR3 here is CASSLSGEKLFF. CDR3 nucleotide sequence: TGTGCCAGCAGCCTTAGTGGTGAAAAACTGTTTTTT.